This T cell receptor (beta chain) was sequenced in a study of cytomegalovirus exposure and HLA in healthy donors. Per the germline V gene, CDR1 is MNHEY and CDR2 is SMNVEV (reference sequence). This CDR3 is built from 16 residues. Trimming removed 2 bases from V and 2 bases from J; junction bases left unmatched: 8. 13 Jbeta primers and 60 Vbeta primers were used for the PCR. Clones were read by immunoSEQ multiplex PCR, and TCRdb kept only the in-frame ones, dropping some. Of around 220,000 clones listed, around 83% are singletons. This clone is a singleton in its sample. Sequences were obtained from PBMCs. The sequence came from a girl aged 10 to 17 in good health and CMV-seronegative. J is TRBJ1-1 and V is TRBV27; 7 bases line up with TRBD1. For the CDR3, the DNA is TGTGCCAGCAGTTTACCCCCGAACAGGGGTAACACTGAAGCTTTCTTT. Translating gives CASSLPPNRGNTEAFF.